Sequencing of this TCR beta chain was carried out in a study of T-cell reconstitution after alpha-beta-depleted transplantation in children. General study findings and limits: A year post-transplant, T-cell counts and diversity derived mostly from newly produced T cells. The high TCRbeta diversity at day 60 in some patients came from surviving recipient T cells and thymic progenitors. About two months after transplant, alpha-beta T cells reportedly came from several hundred expanded graft clones.

Unique molecular identifiers were used in preparing the TCRbeta library. TCRdb recomputed calls from the PCR reads with MiXCR, one row per CDR3 protein. The sample lists just over 950,000 distinct CDR3 sequences, 25% to 35% occurring once. As regards this clonotype: What it binds is unknown.

Germline V gene lookup returns CDR1 SGHRS and CDR2 YFSETQ. Trimming left V 4 bases short and J 5 bases short, with 24 bases between. CDR3 length equals 17 residues. The specimen comprised PBMCs, mostly from graft donor cells, sampled 360 days after TCRalphabeta/CD19-depleted stem cell transplant. This sequence joins TRBV5-1 and TRBJ2-5, with D perhaps matching TRBD2 (6 bases). The TCR was taken from a boy younger than two who had a stem cell transplant for SCID, so the T cells may come from the graft donor. Here the CDR3 reads CASSPHLTRYFAETQYF. The CDR3 bases are TGCGCCAGCAGCCCCCACCTGACTAGATATTTTGCGGAGACCCAGTACTTC. The whole variable domain, filled in from reference TRBV5-1 and TRBJ2-5, reads KAGVTQTPRYLIKTRGQQVTLSCSPISGHRSVSWYQQTPGQGLQFLFEYFSETQRNKGNFPGRFSGRQFSNSRSEMNVSTLELGDSALYLCASSPHLTRYFAETQYFGPGTRLLVL.